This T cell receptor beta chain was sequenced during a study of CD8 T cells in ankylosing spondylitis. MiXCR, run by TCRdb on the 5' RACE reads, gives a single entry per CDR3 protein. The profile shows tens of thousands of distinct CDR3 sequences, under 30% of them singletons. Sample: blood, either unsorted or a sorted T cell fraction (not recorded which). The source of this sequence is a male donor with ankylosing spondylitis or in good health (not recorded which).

CDR3 amino acids: CASSGGMNTEAFF. In DNA, the CDR3 is TGTGCCAGCAGCGGTGGCATGAACACTGAAGCTTTCTTT. The rearrangement joins TRBV2 to TRBJ1-1; D not certain. Germline V lookup: CDR1 SNHLY, CDR2 FYNNEI. CDR3 length: 13 amino acids. The V and J ends lost 6 bases and 0 bases respectively, with 8 bases between them.